This entry is about one TCR beta chain. Assignments of participants to cohorts depended upon their own reported clinical history. The CDR3 spans 14 residues. V shed 4 bases, J shed 3 bases, and the junction held 5 bases outside the gene matches. Germline V CDR1 and CDR2: SGHDT, YYEEEE. This sample was taken from a study of blood T cell repertoires in COVID-19. Study as a whole: PBMCs, B-cell-depleted T cells, or T cells were the source of the cDNA or gDNA that made up the material.

Authors' processing steps: Amplification from reference gene primers served as the basis for estimated nucleated cell counts. TCRdb keeps only in-frame clones here, not all; method: immunoSEQ multiplex PCR. Clonal size and the V and J genes are those of that table, whereas D and trimming came from the DNA. The sample holds some 330,000 clones, 75% to 90% seen once. Sequenced input: PBMCs or T cells enriched from blood (not recorded which). The genes are TRBV5-6 and TRBJ1-1; TRBD1 agrees at 8 bases. This TCR derives from a woman in her forties or fifties who had recovered from COVID-19. The DNA of the CDR3 is TGTGCCAGCAGCCCTACAGGGGGGTACACTGAAGCTTTCTTT. Protein: CASSPTGGYTEAFF.